This TCR beta chain was captured in a study of T cells in Graves' hyperthyroidism and ophthalmopathy. CDR1 and CDR2 (germline): SGHAT, FQNNGV. V lost 6 bases and J lost 0, with 12 bases in between. The CDR3 length is 15 residues. This clonotype was seen many times. RNA transcripts provided the source from which TCR beta CDR3 regions were amplified. The TCR CDR3 first-round RT-PCR relied on the HTBI primer set. One entry per CDR3 protein results from TCRdb running MiXCR on the multiplex PCR reads. The table lists around 200,000 distinct CDR3 sequences, over 15% of them singletons. The receptor was isolated from a woman between 50 and 59 years old with Graves' hyperthyroidism. Sequencing was carried out using blood. The rearrangement links TRBV11-2 to TRBJ1-3; D not resolved. The DNA of the CDR3 is TGTGCCAGCAGTATCCAGGCATACTCTGGAAACACCATATATTTT. Its protein is CASSIQAYSGNTIYF.